This TCR beta chain is from a study of blood T cell repertoires in COVID-19. Germline-derived CDR1 and CDR2 are SNHLY and FYNNEI. CDR3 length: 12 amino acids. With 5 bases clipped from V and 7 bases from J, the junction kept 4 bases outside the gene matches. The data were produced by immunoSEQ multiplex PCR, yet TCRdb's version contains in-frame clones alone and is incomplete. This table has more than 250,000 clones, roughly 85% appearing once. This clonotype was sampled from a woman aged 40 to 49 who had recovered from COVID-19. The chain has TRBV2 and TRBJ2-5, with 7 nucleotides matching TRBD2. Sample: PBMCs or T cells enriched from blood (not recorded which). CDR3 sequence reads: CASSSGLGTQYF. The CDR3 DNA is TGTGCCAGCAGTTCCGGACTAGGGACCCAGTACTTC.